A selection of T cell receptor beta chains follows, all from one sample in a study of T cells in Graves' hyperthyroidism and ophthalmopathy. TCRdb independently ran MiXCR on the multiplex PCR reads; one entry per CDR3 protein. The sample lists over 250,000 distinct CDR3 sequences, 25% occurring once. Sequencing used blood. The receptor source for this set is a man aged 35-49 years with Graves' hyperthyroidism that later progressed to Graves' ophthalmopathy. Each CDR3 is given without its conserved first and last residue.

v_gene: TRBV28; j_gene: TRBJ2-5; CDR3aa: ASSPSWSGRVKETQY
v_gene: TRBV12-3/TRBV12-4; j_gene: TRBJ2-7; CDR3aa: ASSLNYGGSIAEQY
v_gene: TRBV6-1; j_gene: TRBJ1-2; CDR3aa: ASSELLEDLYGYT
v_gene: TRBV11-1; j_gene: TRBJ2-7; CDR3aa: ASSSLQAGQPPEQY
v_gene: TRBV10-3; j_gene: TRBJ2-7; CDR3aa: STRMATYEQY
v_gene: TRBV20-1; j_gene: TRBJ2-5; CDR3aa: SASRGGETQY
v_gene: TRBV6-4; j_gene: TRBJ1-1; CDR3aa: ASSDWRGGPYTSDRAF
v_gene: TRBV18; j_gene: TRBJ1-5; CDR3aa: ASSPDGSNQPQH
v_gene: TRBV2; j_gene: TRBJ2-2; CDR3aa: ASSEASVNTGELF
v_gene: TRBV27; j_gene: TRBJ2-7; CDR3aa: ASSFSRTGGNYEQY
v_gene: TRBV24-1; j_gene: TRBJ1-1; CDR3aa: ATSDGQGLNTEAF
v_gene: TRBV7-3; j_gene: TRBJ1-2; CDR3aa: ASSPAGDRGYYGYT
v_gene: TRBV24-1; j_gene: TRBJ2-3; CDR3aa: ATSDDRPIAGGTDTQY
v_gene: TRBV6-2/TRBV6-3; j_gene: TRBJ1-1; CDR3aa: ASSRLIGGAGMNTEAF
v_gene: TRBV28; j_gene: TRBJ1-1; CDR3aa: ASSSSGTALYTEAF
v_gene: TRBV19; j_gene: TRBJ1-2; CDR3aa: ASSILFGDRGLGYT
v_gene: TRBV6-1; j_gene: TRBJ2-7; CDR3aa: ASSEMLTGASYEQY
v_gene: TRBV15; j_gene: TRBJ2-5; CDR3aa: ATSRGTSGRARGETQY
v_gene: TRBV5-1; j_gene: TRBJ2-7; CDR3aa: ASSLKGREQY
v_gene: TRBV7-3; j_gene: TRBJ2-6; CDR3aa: ASSTPLGGDGANVLT
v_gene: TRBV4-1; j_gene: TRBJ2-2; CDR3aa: ASSQGSGGSGELF
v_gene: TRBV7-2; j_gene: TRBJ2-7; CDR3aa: ASSWDLTPSYEQY
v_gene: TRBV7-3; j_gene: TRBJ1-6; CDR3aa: ASSLTKVSPLH
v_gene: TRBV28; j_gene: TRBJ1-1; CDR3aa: ASSLRTATAEAF
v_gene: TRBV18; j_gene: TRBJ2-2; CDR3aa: ASSLLGRTNTGELF
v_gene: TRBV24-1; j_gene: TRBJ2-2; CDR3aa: ATSERTGELF
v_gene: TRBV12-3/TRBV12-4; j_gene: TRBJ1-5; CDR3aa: ASSLSLTNQPQH
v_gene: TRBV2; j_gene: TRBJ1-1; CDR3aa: ASKVWMNTEAF
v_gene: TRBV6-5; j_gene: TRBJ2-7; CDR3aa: ASSYPGQGVAEQY
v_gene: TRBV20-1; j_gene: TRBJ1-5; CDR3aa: SARGKVGGQPQH
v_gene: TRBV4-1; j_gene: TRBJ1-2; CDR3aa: ASSQAGLGGYT
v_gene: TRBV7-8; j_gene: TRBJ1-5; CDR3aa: ASNTGIGQGASQPQH
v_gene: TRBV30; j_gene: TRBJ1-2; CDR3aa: AWSPEGFYGYT
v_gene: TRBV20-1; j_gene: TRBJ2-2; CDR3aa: SASRTAGELF
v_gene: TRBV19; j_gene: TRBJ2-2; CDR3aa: ASSIRSTNTGELF
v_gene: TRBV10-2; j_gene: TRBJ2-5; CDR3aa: ASAGTSVESRRGETQY
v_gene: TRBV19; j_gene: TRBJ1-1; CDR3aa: ASSTYREMNTEAF
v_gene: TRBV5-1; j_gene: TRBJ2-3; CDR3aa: ASSSRASGPPEWFSDTQY
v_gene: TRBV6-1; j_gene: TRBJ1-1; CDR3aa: ASSEAPGVNTEAF
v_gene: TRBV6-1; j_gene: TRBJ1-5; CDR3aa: ASSAITGGHNPRDQPQH
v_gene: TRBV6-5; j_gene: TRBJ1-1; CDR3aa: ASSLARGTLAPF
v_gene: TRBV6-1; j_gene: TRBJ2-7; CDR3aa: ASRLGLAGLYEQY
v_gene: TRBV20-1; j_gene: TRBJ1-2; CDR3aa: SARVATGNYGYT
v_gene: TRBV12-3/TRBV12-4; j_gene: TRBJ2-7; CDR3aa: ASSSNGQGQQY
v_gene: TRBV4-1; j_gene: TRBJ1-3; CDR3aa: ASSQPERDRGFGSGNTIY
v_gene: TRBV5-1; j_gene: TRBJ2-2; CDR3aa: ASSGVRGESTGELF
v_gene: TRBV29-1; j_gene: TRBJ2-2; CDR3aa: SVGSLAGVTGELF
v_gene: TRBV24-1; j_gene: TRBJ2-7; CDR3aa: ATSDGSSYEQY
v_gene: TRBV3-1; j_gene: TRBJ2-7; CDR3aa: ASSQRGMPTRKDEQY
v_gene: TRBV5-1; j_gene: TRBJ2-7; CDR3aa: ASSPLTSGRAFDEQY
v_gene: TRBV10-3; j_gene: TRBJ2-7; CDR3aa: AISRTSGNERY
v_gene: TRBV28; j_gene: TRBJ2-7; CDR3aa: ASSPNSGILYEQY
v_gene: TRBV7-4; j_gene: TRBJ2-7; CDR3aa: ARDRDLSSYEQY
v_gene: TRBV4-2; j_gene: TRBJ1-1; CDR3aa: ASSQGGTGTEAF
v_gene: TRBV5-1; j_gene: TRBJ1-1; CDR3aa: ASSPGLRTEAF
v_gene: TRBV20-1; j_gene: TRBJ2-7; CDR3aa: SARAEQHSYEQY
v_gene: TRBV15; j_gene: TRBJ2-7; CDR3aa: ATSRGLGVGEQY
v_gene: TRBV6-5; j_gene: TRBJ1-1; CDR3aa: ASSYRRDSPAF
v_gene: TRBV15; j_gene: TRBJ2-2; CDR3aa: ATSKISGTGELF